This TCR beta chain was captured by sequencing in a study of blood T cell repertoires in COVID-19. Germline V gives CDR1 SNHLY, CDR2 FYNNEI. There are 14 residues in the CDR3. V dropped 4 bases and J dropped 4; count of bases not matched to a gene: 6. This table comes from immunoSEQ multiplex PCR, and its TCRdb copy is limited to in-frame clones, with some not included. This table holds approximately 200,000 clones, roughly four fifths found once. This rearrangement joins TRBV2 to TRBJ1-1; 7 bases are a match to TRBD1. Sequenced sample: PBMCs or T cells enriched from blood (not recorded which). This receptor was obtained from a man aged 35 to 55 who had recovered from COVID-19. The chain's CDR3 is CASSGQGGTTEAFF. CDR3 DNA sequence: TGTGCCAGCAGTGGACAGGGCGGGACCACTGAAGCTTTCTTT.